The T cell receptor beta chain described here comes from a study of early T cells in non-severe SARS-CoV-2 infection. On the study more broadly: Chains from this unsorted whole-blood bulk RNA could not be paired.

Study-wide findings and caveats: VDJdb matches were skewed toward anti-spike CD8 T cell responses.

Unique molecular identifiers were attached to individual cDNA molecules. TCRdb fed the 5' RACE reads into MiXCR, producing one record per CDR3 protein. The data contain about 25,000 distinct CDR3 sequences, 4.4% of them singletons. Germline CDR1 reads SGHAT; CDR2 reads FQNNGV. The CDR3 sequence is 15 residues long. V was clipped by 5 bases and J by 4 bases, with 16 bases between them. This clonotype was found many times. No antigen is known for it. The clonotype was recovered from an adult who was a healthcare worker with PCR-confirmed SARS-CoV-2 infection or an uninfected control (not recorded which). Input material: whole blood. This sequence joins TRBV11-2 and TRBJ2-3; TRBD1 is a possible D gene (5 bases). CDR3 coding DNA: TGTGCCAGCAGCCCACAGAACTCCAGGGCAGATACGCAGTATTTT. It yields the protein CASSPQNSRADTQYF.